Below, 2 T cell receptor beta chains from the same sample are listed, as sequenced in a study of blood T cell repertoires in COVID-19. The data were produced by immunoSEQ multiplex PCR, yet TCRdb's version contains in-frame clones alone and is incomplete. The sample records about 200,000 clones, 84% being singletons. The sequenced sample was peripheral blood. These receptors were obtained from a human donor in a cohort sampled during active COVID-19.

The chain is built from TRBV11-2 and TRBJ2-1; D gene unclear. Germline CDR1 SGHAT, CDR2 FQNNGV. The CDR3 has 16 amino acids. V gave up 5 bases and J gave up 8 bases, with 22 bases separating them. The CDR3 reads CASSQVNALVSHEQFF. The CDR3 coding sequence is TGTGCCAGCAGCCAAGTAAACGCACTTGTATCGCATGAGCAGTTCTTC.

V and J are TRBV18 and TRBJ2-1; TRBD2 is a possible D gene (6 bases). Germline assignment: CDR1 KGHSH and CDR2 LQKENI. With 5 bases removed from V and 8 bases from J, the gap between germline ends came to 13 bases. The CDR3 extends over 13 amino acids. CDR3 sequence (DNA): TGTGCCAGCTCAAGAGAACGGGAGCATGAGCAGTTCTTC. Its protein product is CASSREREHEQFF. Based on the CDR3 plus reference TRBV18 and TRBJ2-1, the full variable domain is NAGVMQNPRHLVRRRGQEARLRCSPMKGHSHVYWYRQLPEEGLKFMVYLQKENIIDESGMPKERFSAEFPKEGPSILRIQQVVRGDSAAYFCASSREREHEQFFGPGTRLTVL.